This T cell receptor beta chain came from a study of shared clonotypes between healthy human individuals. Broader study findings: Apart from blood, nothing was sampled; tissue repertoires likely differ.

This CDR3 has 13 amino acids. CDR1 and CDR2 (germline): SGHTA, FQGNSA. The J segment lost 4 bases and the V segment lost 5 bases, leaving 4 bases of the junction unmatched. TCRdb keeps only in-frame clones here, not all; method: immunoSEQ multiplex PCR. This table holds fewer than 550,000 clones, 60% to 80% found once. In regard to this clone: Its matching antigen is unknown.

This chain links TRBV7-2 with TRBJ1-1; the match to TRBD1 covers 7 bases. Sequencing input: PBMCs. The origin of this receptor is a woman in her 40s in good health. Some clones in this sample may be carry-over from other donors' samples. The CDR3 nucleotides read TGTGCCAGCAGCGTATGGGACAGCACTGAAGCTTTCTTT. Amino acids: CASSVWDSTEAFF.